Following are 30 T cell receptor beta chains from one sample sequenced in a study of T cells after yellow fever vaccination. TCRdb itself ran the 5' RACE reads through MiXCR, one entry per CDR3 protein. This repertoire shows around 530,000 distinct CDR3 sequences, about 17% found once; its top ten account for 15% to 20%. This material consisted of PBMCs, taken less than 6 days after the first yellow fever vaccination. These receptor sequences come from a man aged 18 to 35 who received the YFV17D yellow fever vaccine.

V and J are TRBV5-6 and TRBJ2-1, with D perhaps matching TRBD1 (6 bases). The V end lost 3 bases, the J end lost 4 bases, and 14 bases lay between the germline ends. Germline CDR1 reads SGHDT; CDR2 reads YYEEEE. The CDR3 is 15 amino acids. CDR3 in DNA: TGTGCCAGCAGCTCCTACGGGACATCTTACAATGAGCAGTTCTTC. It translates to CASSSYGTSYNEQFF.

The CDR3 region is CATSDQDTDTQYF. The DNA of the CDR3 is TGTGCCACCAGTGATCAAGACACAGATACGCAGTATTTT. The gene calls are TRBV24-1 and TRBJ2-3, with D uncertain. This CDR3 spans 13 amino acids. V lost 3 bases, J lost 2 bases, and 5 bases lay in between. The germline CDR1 and CDR2 sequences are KGHDR and SFDVKD.

J is TRBJ2-3 and V is TRBV6-5, with a possible D match to TRBD2 (5 bases). The germline gives CDR1 MNHEY, CDR2 SVGAGI. The CDR3 extends over 13 amino acids. V dropped 2 bases and J dropped 10 bases, with 13 bases sitting between them. The CDR3 DNA follows: TGTGCCAGCAGTTACCTACCGGGGATCCCGCAGTATTTT. It translates to CASSYLPGIPQYF.

This clonotype has a handful of counts. The CDR3: CASSLEGLIGNEQFF. The CDR3, as DNA: TGTGCCAGCAGCCTTGAGGGCCTCATTGGGAATGAGCAGTTCTTC. The rearrangement links TRBV3-1 to TRBJ2-1, with D perhaps matching TRBD2 (5 bases). Trimming took 4 bases from V and 7 from J, leaving 17 bases between them. The CDR3 is 15 amino acids. The V gene's germline CDR1 is LGHDT and CDR2 YNNKEL (reference sequence).

This clonotype was seen more than once but under ten times. This rearrangement joins TRBV5-6 to TRBJ1-5; 10 nucleotides agree with TRBD1. The CDR3 extends over 16 amino acids. The germline V gene encodes CDR1 SGHDT and CDR2 YYEEEE. V lost 0 bases, J lost 9 bases, and 9 bases stayed unmatched. CDR3 sequence: CASSLGQGAEGLPQHF. As DNA, the CDR3 is TGTGCCAGCAGCTTGGGACAGGGGGCAGAGGGTTTGCCCCAGCATTTT.

The V gene is TRBV10-3, the J gene TRBJ1-4, with a tentative D call TRBD1 (6 bases). Deletions cut 10 bases from V and 5 bases from J, with 23 bases between. The germline V gene encodes CDR1 ENHRY and CDR2 SYGVKD. This CDR3 is built from 16 residues. The CDR3 DNA follows: TGTGCCACCCAGACAGGCGACAACGCAGGGAATGAAAAACTGTTTTTT. Protein product: CATQTGDNAGNEKLFF.

This clonotype was recorded a few times. This chain connects TRBV20-1 to TRBJ1-6; weak D call: TRBD1 (6 bases). Per the germline V gene, CDR1 is DFQATT and CDR2 is SNEGSKA (reference sequence). The V end lost 6 bases, the J end lost 7 bases, and 13 bases lay between the germline ends. The CDR3 is 13 residues long. The CDR3 loop is CSAKQGSNSPLHF. The CDR3 DNA sequence: TGCAGTGCGAAACAGGGAAGCAATTCACCCCTCCACTTT.

This sequence joins TRBV24-1 and TRBJ1-5, with TRBD1 identical over 7 bases. J gave up 0 bases and V 0 bases, and 7 bases lay outside the gene matches. CDR1 is KGHDR, CDR2 SFDVKD, per germline. The CDR3 sequence is 18 residues long. The CDR3 here is CATSDLRGRRDSNQPQHF. The CDR3 nucleotides read TGTGCCACCAGTGATTTGAGGGGGCGGAGAGATAGCAATCAGCCCCAGCATTTT.

The J gene is TRBJ2-5, the V gene TRBV5-8, with D unclear. V was cut by 4 bases and J by 1 base, with 17 bases left in between. The CDR3 runs 16 residues. Germline CDR1 SGHTS, CDR2 YDEGEE. The CDR3 is CASSPGSRPSQETQYF. The CDR3 region has the DNA TGTGCCAGCAGCCCCGGATCGCGACCCTCCCAAGAGACCCAGTACTTC.

The V gene is TRBV11-2, the J gene TRBJ2-5, with D uncertain. The CDR3 consists of 13 residues. With 5 bases removed from V and 2 bases from J, the gap between germline ends came to 9 bases. Germline values: CDR1 SGHAT, CDR2 FQNNGV. The CDR3 DNA reads TGTGCCAGCAGCATGGCGGATCAAGAGACCCAGTACTTC. The encoded protein is CASSMADQETQYF. The full variable domain, completed using reference TRBV11-2 and TRBJ2-5, is EAGVAQSPRYKIIEKRQSVAFWCNPISGHATLYWYQQILGQGPKLLIQFQNNGVVDDSQLPKDRFSAERLKGVDSTLKIQPAKLEDSAVYLCASSMADQETQYFGPGTRLLVL.

This chain joins TRBV5-4 and TRBJ1-2; 8 bases fit TRBD1. This CDR3 comprises 14 residues. The junction had 9 bases not matched to a gene; V was cut back by 4 bases and J by 7 bases. In germline, CDR1 is SGHNT, CDR2 YYREEE (reference sequence). In nucleotides, the CDR3 is TGTGCCAGCAGCGCGAGGCAGGGGGCGGGTGGCTACACCTTC. It encodes CASSARQGAGGYTF.

This clonotype showed up just a few times. This chain joins TRBV5-5 and TRBJ1-1, with D possibly being TRBD1 (6 bases). The CDR3 runs to 14 residues. CDR1 and CDR2 (germline): SGHKS, YYEKEE (reference sequence). Trimming pared 4 bases from V and 8 bases from J, leaving 18 bases between. In DNA, the CDR3 is TGTGCCAGCAGCCAGATACAGGGAGGGATAGAAGCTTTCTTT. Protein product: CASSQIQGGIEAFF.

CDR3: CAIREGEKLFF. In DNA form, the CDR3 reads TGTGCCATCAGGGAGGGGGAAAAACTGTTTTTT. The chain recombines TRBV10-3 with TRBJ1-4, with D tentatively TRBD1 (5 bases). CDR1 ENHRY and CDR2 SYGVKD come from the germline V gene. This CDR3 has 11 residues. The V end lost 6 bases, the J end lost 8 bases, and 7 bases lay between the germline ends.

In this sample, this clonotype turned up a few times. This chain joins TRBV7-3 and TRBJ1-5; D is ambiguous. Trimming took off 2 bases at V and 9 bases at J, with 14 bases between the two ends. The CDR3 totals 14 residues. Per the germline V gene, CDR1 is SGHTA and CDR2 is FQGTGA. CDR3 residues: CASSLHGDQWPQHF. DNA of the CDR3: TGTGCCAGCAGCTTACACGGGGATCAGTGGCCCCAGCATTTT.

This clonotype has a handful of counts. This rearrangement joins TRBV11-1 to TRBJ2-3, with TRBD1 matching over 7 bases. V trimming: 7 bases; J trimming: 6 bases; junction bases outside the gene matches: 13. Germline V gives CDR1 SGHAT, CDR2 FQDESV (reference sequence). This CDR3 has 15 amino acids. The chain's CDR3 is CASNEPGQLRDTQYF. CDR3 sequence (DNA): TGTGCCAGCAATGAGCCGGGACAGTTAAGGGATACGCAGTATTTT.

The table lists this clonotype with a few counts. This chain uses TRBV4-3 with TRBJ2-5, with a tentative D call TRBD2 (5 bases). V gave up 0 bases and J gave up 5 bases, with 13 bases separating them. The length of the CDR3 is 15 residues. CDR1 LGHNA and CDR2 YSLEER come from the germline V gene. The CDR3 protein is CASSQDTALAETQYF. The CDR3 nucleotides read TGCGCCAGCAGCCAAGATACCGCTTTAGCGGAGACCCAGTACTTC.

This clonotype was detected ten times or more. V gene TRBV5-1 combines with J gene TRBJ1-3; 7 nucleotides agree with TRBD1. This CDR3 contains 14 residues. Germline V lookup: CDR1 SGHRS, CDR2 YFSETQ. The V gene end was trimmed by 4 bases and the J gene end by 0 bases; junction bases not matched to a gene: 1. The chain's CDR3 is CASSRDSSGNTIYF. The DNA for the CDR3 is TGCGCCAGCAGCCGGGACAGCTCTGGAAACACCATATATTTT.

This clonotype was counted ten times or more. This sequence joins TRBV19 and TRBJ2-5; perhaps TRBD1 as D (6 bases). Trimming shortened V by 4 bases and J by 2 bases, and 17 bases separated the two germline ends. Germline CDR1 LNHDA, CDR2 SQIVND (reference sequence). The CDR3 sequence is 16 residues long. The CDR3: CASSKRQGRLQETQYF. As DNA, the CDR3 is TGTGCCAGTAGTAAGAGGCAGGGGCGGCTTCAAGAGACCCAGTACTTC. The full variable domain, its missing parts supplied by reference TRBV19 and TRBJ2-5, is DGGITQSPKYLFRKEGQNVTLSCEQNLNHDAMYWYRQDPGQGLRLIYYSQIVNDFQKGDIAEGYSVSREKKESFPLTVTSAQKNPTAFYLCASSKRQGRLQETQYFGPGTRLLVL.

There are a few counts of this clonotype. J is TRBJ1-2 and V is TRBV12-3 or TRBV12-4, with TRBD1 matching 9 bases. The CDR3 runs to 13 residues. Trimming took 5 bases from V and 9 from J; bases not matched to a gene: 7. The CDR3 DNA is TGTGCCAGCAGTCCTACAGGGGGCAAGAGCTACACCTTC. The encoded protein is CASSPTGGKSYTF.

The V gene is TRBV7-2, the J gene TRBJ1-1; the D is unclear. V lost 5 bases, J lost 4 bases, and 11 bases lay in between. This CDR3 is built from 13 residues. CDR1 is SGHTA and CDR2 is FQGNSA in the germline V gene. The DNA for the CDR3 is TGTGCCAGCAGCCTTCTGAGGAGCACTGAAGCTTTCTTT. It encodes CASSLLRSTEAFF.

This clonotype was seen a few times. In nucleotides, the CDR3 is TGTGCCAGTAGTATCATCCTAGATTCAGTCAATGAGCAGTACTTC. Its translation is CASSIILDSVNEQYF. The gene calls are TRBV19 and TRBJ2-7; D is unresolved. The CDR3 has 15 amino acids. Germline CDR1 LNHDA, CDR2 SQIVND (reference sequence). Between the trimmed V and J ends, which lost 3 bases and 7 bases, there was a span of 19 bases.

The chain uses TRBV10-2 and TRBJ2-3; unclear D gene. Between the trimmed V and J ends, which lost 6 bases and 4 bases, there was a span of 5 bases. Germline loops: CDR1 WSHSY, CDR2 SAAADI. This CDR3 is built from 11 residues. The CDR3 loop reads CASRRADTQYF. The CDR3 bases are TGCGCCAGCAGACGGGCAGATACGCAGTATTTT.

This clonotype was observed a handful of times. The chain combines TRBV7-9 with TRBJ2-1, with 10 nucleotides matching TRBD2. Germline-derived CDR1 and CDR2 are SEHNR and FQNEAQ (reference sequence). The CDR3 runs to 15 residues. With V trimmed by 5 bases and J by 4 bases, 5 bases remained unmatched. The CDR3 sequence: CASSHSGGRYNEQFF. The DNA for the CDR3 is TGTGCCAGCAGCCATAGCGGGGGGCGATACAATGAGCAGTTCTTC. The full variable domain, in which reference TRBV7-9 and TRBJ2-1 provide the parts outside the CDR3, is DTGVSQNPRHKITKRGQNVTFRCDPISEHNRLYWYRQTLGQGPEFLTYFQNEAQLEKSRLLSDRFSAERPKGSFSTLEIQRTEQGDSAMYLCASSHSGGRYNEQFFGPGTRLTVL.

The chain employs TRBV12-3 or TRBV12-4 and TRBJ1-5; D might be TRBD1 (5 bases). Trimming removed 7 bases at V and 0 bases at J, with 13 bases between. CDR3 length: 15 residues. CDR3 residues: CASTQGGTSNQPQHF. DNA of the CDR3: TGTGCCAGCACCCAGGGAGGGACTAGCAATCAGCCCCAGCATTTT.

This clonotype was found once. This sequence joins TRBV3-1 and TRBJ1-1, with D tentatively TRBD1 (6 bases). This CDR3 region has 15 residues. From germline, CDR1 is LGHDT and CDR2 YNNKEL (reference sequence). V was pared by 0 bases and J by 4 bases, with 12 bases between. DNA for the CDR3: TGTGCCAGCAGCCAAGAAAAGGGAGGGGGCACTGAAGCTTTCTTT. Translation: CASSQEKGGGTEAFF. Full variable domain (rest looked up from reference TRBV3-1 and TRBJ1-1): DTAVSQTPKYLVTQMGNDKSIKCEQNLGHDTMYWYKQDSKKFLKIMFSYNNKELIINETVPNRFSPKSPDKAHLNLHINSLELGDSAVYFCASSQEKGGGTEAFFGQGTRLTVV.

This clonotype was seen a handful of times. The chain employs TRBV25-1 and TRBJ1-2; no firm D call. V lost 6 bases to trimming and J lost 3 bases, with 5 bases between them. CDR3 length equals 11 residues. The germline gives CDR1 MGHDK, CDR2 SYGVNS. CDR3 coding DNA: TGTGCCAGCAGGGGATACTATGGCTACACCTTC. Encoded protein: CASRGYYGYTF.

This rearrangement joins TRBV7-3 to TRBJ2-1; D ambiguous. V lost 5 bases, J lost 12 bases, and 14 bases lay in between. The CDR3 contains 12 residues. Germline V gene sequence: CDR1 SGHTA, CDR2 FQGTGA. DNA of the CDR3: TGTGCCAGCAGCGCCCAAGGGCTAAGGCAGTTCTTC. Its protein is CASSAQGLRQFF.

This clonotype was found a few times. The rearrangement links TRBV15 to TRBJ2-5; 7 bases agree with TRBD2. The CDR3 sequence is 16 residues long. Per the germline V gene, CDR1 is LNHNV and CDR2 is YYDKDF (reference sequence). V dropped 1 base and J dropped 2; count of bases not matched to a gene: 7. CDR3 amino acids: CATSRVLNSGQETQYF. The CDR3 DNA reads as TGTGCCACCAGCAGAGTGTTGAATAGCGGGCAAGAGACCCAGTACTTC.

This clonotype has only a few counts. The CDR3 spells CASSLVNTNTGELFF. The CDR3 DNA reads as TGTGCCAGCAGCTTAGTAAATACCAACACCGGGGAGCTGTTTTTT. This chain connects TRBV7-2 to TRBJ2-2; D not resolved. V lost 1 base to trimming and J lost 2 bases, with 8 bases between them. CDR1 is SGHTA and CDR2 is FQGNSA in the germline V gene. CDR3 size: 15 residues.

This clonotype was observed at least ten times. The chain uses TRBV6-2 or TRBV6-3 and TRBJ2-2; D remains ambiguous. The CDR3 sequence is 13 residues long. The V end was cut by 4 bases, the J end by 7 bases, with 10 bases between. Germline V gene sequence: CDR1 MNHEY, CDR2 SVGEGT. The CDR3 loop reads CASSLSEIGELFF. CDR3 sequence (DNA): TGTGCCAGCAGTTTGTCGGAGATCGGGGAGCTGTTTTTT.